The clone carrying this TCR beta chain appeared a few times. The antigen is undetermined. The V end lost 6 bases, the J end lost 6 bases, and 19 bases lay between the germline ends. Looked up from germline, CDR1 is MNHEY and CDR2 is SVGAGI. The CDR3 covers 15 residues. The data derive from a study of blood T cells in healthy people across ages. Overall study findings and caveats: The recorded TCR beta diversity per million T cells decreased in a roughly linear manner with age.

Sample-barcoded 5' priming and a J-beta primer mix drove a second PCR of roughly 6 to 12 cycles. Each sample provided no less than 2.5 million CDR3-containing paired-end reads. Using its own MiXCR run on the 5' RACE reads, TCRdb lists one record per CDR3 protein. Among about a million distinct CDR3 sequences listed, roughly two fifths were seen once. The chain uses TRBV6-5 and TRBJ2-3; D gene ambiguous. The sequenced material came from blood. This receptor was obtained from a man in his late teens or twenties in good health. The CDR3 reads CASSPLGGLVDTQYF. CDR3 in DNA: TGTGCCAGCAGCCCTCTCGGCGGCCTTGTGGATACGCAGTATTTT.